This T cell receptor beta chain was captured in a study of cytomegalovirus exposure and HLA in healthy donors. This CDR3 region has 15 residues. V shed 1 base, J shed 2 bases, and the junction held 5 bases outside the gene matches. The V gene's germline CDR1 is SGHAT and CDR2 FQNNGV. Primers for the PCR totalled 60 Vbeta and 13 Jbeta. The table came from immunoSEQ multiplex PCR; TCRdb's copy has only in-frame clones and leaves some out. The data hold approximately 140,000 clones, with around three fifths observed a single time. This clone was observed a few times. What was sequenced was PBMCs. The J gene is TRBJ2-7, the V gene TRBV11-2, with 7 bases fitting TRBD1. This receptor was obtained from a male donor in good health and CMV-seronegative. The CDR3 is CASSLVRDSAYEQYF. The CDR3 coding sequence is TGTGCCAGCAGCTTAGTCCGGGACAGCGCCTACGAGCAGTACTTC.